This is a list of T cell receptor beta chains from one sample in a study of early T cells in non-severe SARS-CoV-2 infection. TCRdb itself ran the 5' RACE reads through MiXCR, one entry per CDR3 protein. The data show 65,000 to 70,000 distinct CDR3 sequences, approximately 10% seen once. The sequencing input was whole blood. The receptors stem from an adult who was a healthcare worker with PCR-confirmed SARS-CoV-2 infection or an uninfected control (not recorded which). Both conserved end residues are part of each CDR3. A D gene is named only where the DNA matches it firmly. Clone size is stated in some rows and not others, as once, few, many or a class when expanded.

clone_size	d_call	j_call	v_call	cdr3_nt	cdr3_aa
NA	NA	TRBJ2-1	TRBV20-1	TGCAGTGCTAGAGCAACCCATGACTACTACAATGAGCAGTTCTTC	CSARATHDYYNEQFF
NA	TRBD2	TRBJ2-4	TRBV28	TGTGCCAGCAGTTCCCACGGACTAGAAAACATTCAGTACTTC	CASSSHGLENIQYF
few	NA	TRBJ2-7	TRBV11-2	TGTGCCAGCAGCTTAGAGGGGGGAATATACGAGCAGTACTTC	CASSLEGGIYEQYF
NA	NA	TRBJ1-3	TRBV4-2	TGTGCCAGCAGCCAAGTAGACGGAAACACCATATATTTT	CASSQVDGNTIYF
many	TRBD2	TRBJ2-1	TRBV7-2	TGTGCCAGCAGCTCCTTAGCGGGAGCAGTACGTAATGAGCAGTTCTTC	CASSSLAGAVRNEQFF
few	NA	TRBJ2-7	TRBV3-1	TGTGCCAGCAGCCAAACCGGACACTACTACGAGCAGTACTTC	CASSQTGHYYEQYF
NA	NA	TRBJ1-3	TRBV3-1	TGTGCCAGCAGCCGGAAAAACTCTGGAAACACCATATATTTT	CASSRKNSGNTIYF
few	NA	TRBJ1-3	TRBV12-3/TRBV12-4	TGTGCCAGCAGTTTAGTGGGCAGGGGATACACCATATATTTT	CASSLVGRGYTIYF
few	NA	TRBJ2-5	TRBV28	TGTGCCAGCAGCGAGCGACAAGAGACCCAGTACTTC	CASSERQETQYF
NA	NA	TRBJ2-2	TRBV7-9	TGTGCCAGCAGTAGCGACCGAGAGTTCACCGGGGAGCTGTTTTTT	CASSSDREFTGELFF
many	NA	TRBJ1-2	TRBV2	TGTGCCAGCAGTGTTTCTTATGGCTACACCTTC	CASSVSYGYTF
few	TRBD2	TRBJ2-5	TRBV12-3/TRBV12-4	TGTGCCAGCAGCTTCGGCGGGAGCGGAGGAGAGACCCAGTACTTC	CASSFGGSGGETQYF
many	NA	TRBJ2-2	TRBV4-3	TGCGCCAGCAGCCAAGAGAAGACCACGAGACTAAACACCGGGGAGCTGTTTTTT	CASSQEKTTRLNTGELFF
many	TRBD2	TRBJ2-3	TRBV28	TGTGCCAGCAGCTTAGCGGGACACACAGATACGCAGTATTTT	CASSLAGHTDTQYF
once	TRBD1	TRBJ2-7	TRBV11-2	TGTGCCAGCAGCCCCGGGACAGGGCAGTACTTC	CASSPGTGQYF
NA	NA	TRBJ2-2	TRBV28	TGTGCCAGTCTCCCGGGGGGAGTTGAAGGGGGCACCGGGGAGCTGTTTTTT	CASLPGGVEGGTGELFF
many	TRBD1	TRBJ2-5	TRBV7-6	TGTGCCAGCAGAGCAGGGGGCTTTGGGGAGACCCAGTACTTC	CASRAGGFGETQYF
many	TRBD2	TRBJ2-7	TRBV10-1	TGCGCCAGCGGGAGGACTAGCGGGAGACTTTACGAGCAGTACTTC	CASGRTSGRLYEQYF
NA	NA	TRBJ1-5	TRBV12-3/TRBV12-4	TGTGCCAGCAGTTTTGAGGGAGAGGAACAGCCCCAGCATTTT	CASSFEGEEQPQHF
few	NA	TRBJ2-2	TRBV7-2	TGTGCCAGCAGCTCCGACCCGAACACCGGGGAGCTGTTTTTT	CASSSDPNTGELFF
few	NA	TRBJ2-3	TRBV3-1	TGTGCCAGCAGCCAAGTCCCAGCCATGACGCAGTATTTT	CASSQVPAMTQYF
few	NA	TRBJ1-1	TRBV24-1	TGTGCCACCAGTTATCATCAGGAGAAACCCCCGGTCAACACTGAAGCTTTCTTT	CATSYHQEKPPVNTEAFF
few	TRBD2	TRBJ2-5	TRBV2	TGTGCCAGCAACCCTAGCGGGAGGAAGACCCAGTACTTC	CASNPSGRKTQYF
NA	NA	TRBJ2-5	TRBV7-9	TGTGCCAGCAGCCGATCTGTACTCTCCCAAGAGACCCAGTACTTC	CASSRSVLSQETQYF
many	NA	TRBJ2-3	TRBV24-1	TGTGCCACCAGTGACGTCGATACGCAGTATTTT	CATSDVDTQYF
many	NA	TRBJ2-3	TRBV5-1	TGCGCCAGCAGCGGAAGCGGAGGCACAGATACGCAGTATTTT	CASSGSGGTDTQYF
many	NA	TRBJ2-7	TRBV20-1	TGCAGTGCTAGAGATGTGCTGATCTACGAGCAGTACTTC	CSARDVLIYEQYF
few	NA	TRBJ2-3	TRBV11-2	TGTGCCAGCAGCCCACTGACAGGCCTCACAGATACGCAGTATTTT	CASSPLTGLTDTQYF
NA	NA	TRBJ2-3	TRBV28	TGTGCCAGCAGATACCGCCCCCTAAATACGCAGTATTTT	CASRYRPLNTQYF
NA	NA	TRBJ2-7	TRBV20-1	TGCAGTGCTATATCCCCTGGCAGTTTCTCCTACGAGCAGTACTTC	CSAISPGSFSYEQYF
many	NA	TRBJ2-1	TRBV2	TGTGCCAGCAGTGACTGGCGGGCCTACAATGAGCAGTTCTTC	CASSDWRAYNEQFF
few	TRBD1	TRBJ2-1	TRBV11-2	TGTGCCAGCAATACCCACCGATTGTACTTCCCGGGACAGGGTATAGGACCCTACAATGAGCAGTTCTTC	CASNTHRLYFPGQGIGPYNEQFF